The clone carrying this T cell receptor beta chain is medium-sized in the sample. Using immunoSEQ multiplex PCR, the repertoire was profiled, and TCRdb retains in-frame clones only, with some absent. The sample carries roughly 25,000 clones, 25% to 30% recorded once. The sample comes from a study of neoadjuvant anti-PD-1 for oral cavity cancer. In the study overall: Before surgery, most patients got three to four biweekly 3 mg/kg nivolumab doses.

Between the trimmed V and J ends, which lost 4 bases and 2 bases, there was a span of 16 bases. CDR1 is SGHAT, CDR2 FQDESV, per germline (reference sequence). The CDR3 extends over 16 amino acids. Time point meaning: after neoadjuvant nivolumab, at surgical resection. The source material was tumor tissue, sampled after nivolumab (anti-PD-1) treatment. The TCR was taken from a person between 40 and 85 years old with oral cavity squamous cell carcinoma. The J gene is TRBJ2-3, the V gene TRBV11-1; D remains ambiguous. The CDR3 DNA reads TGTGCCAGCAGCTCAGGACCCGGGCCCACCACAGATACGCAGTATTTT. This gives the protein CASSSGPGPTTDTQYF.